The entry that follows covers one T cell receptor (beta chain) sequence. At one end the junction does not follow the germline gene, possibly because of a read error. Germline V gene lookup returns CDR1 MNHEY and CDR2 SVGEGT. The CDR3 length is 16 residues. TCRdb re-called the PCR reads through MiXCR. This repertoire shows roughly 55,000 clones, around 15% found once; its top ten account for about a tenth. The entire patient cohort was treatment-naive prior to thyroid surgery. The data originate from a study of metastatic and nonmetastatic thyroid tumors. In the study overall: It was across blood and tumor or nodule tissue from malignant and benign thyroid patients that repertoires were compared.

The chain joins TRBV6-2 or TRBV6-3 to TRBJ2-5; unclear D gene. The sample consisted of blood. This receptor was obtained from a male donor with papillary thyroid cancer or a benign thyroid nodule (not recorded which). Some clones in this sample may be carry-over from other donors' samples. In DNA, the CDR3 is TGTGCCACCAGTTATTCTGCCGAAGGGATACAAGAGACCCAGTACTTC. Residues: CATSYSAEGIQETQYF.